This T cell receptor (beta chain) was sequenced for a study of OX40 agonist ivuxolimab in advanced cancers. Clones were sequenced by immunoSEQ multiplex PCR, and TCRdb holds only the in-frame ones, with some missing. Of about 71,000 clones in the sample, around 80% were seen once. Germline V gene lookup returns CDR1 MNHNS and CDR2 SASEGT. V gave up 7 bases and J gave up 3 bases, with 12 bases separating them. This CDR3 is built from 13 residues. The V and J genes are TRBV6-1 and TRBJ2-5, with D perhaps matching TRBD1 or TRBD2 (5 bases each). Here the sequenced sample was CD4+ or CD8+ T cells sorted from blood, taken in a trial of the OX40 agonist ivuxolimab. This receptor was identified in an adult with an advanced solid tumor such as melanoma, head and neck, liver or kidney cancer. Here the CDR3 reads CASTEGPEETQYF. Here the CDR3 DNA reads TGTGCCAGCACTGAGGGACCAGAAGAGACCCAGTACTTC.